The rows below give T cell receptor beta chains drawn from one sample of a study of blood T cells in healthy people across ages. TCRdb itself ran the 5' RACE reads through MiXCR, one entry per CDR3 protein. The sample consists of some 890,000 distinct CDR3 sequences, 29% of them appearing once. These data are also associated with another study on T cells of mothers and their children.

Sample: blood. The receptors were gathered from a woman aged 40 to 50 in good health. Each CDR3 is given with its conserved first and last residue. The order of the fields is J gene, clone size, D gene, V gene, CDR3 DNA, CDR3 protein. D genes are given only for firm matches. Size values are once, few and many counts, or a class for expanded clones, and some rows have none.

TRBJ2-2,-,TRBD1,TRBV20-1,TGCAGTGCTAGAGCCTCGACAGGGAGCACCGGGGAGCTGTTTTTT,CSARASTGSTGELFF
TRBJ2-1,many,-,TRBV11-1,TGTGCCAGCAGAACCTACGGTGGGGCTGATGAGCAGTTCTTC,CASRTYGGADEQFF
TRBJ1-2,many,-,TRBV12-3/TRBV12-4,TGTGCCAGCACCCTTAGTGGGACCCACTATGGCTACACCTTC,CASTLSGTHYGYTF
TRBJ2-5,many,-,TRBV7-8,TGTGCCAGCAGCTTAGCGCGAGGCAAGCAAGAGACCCAGTACTTC,CASSLARGKQETQYF
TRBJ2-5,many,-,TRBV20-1,TGCAGTGCTAATGATCTAGGGGAGGTTCAAGAGACCCAGTACTTC,CSANDLGEVQETQYF
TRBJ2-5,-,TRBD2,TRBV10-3,TGTGCCATCAGTGATCCGGGACTAGCCTTTTTGGAGTACTTC,CAISDPGLAFLEYF
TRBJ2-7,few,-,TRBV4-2,TGTGCCAGCAGCCAGCCTACCGGGACCCTGGGGATCTACGGGCAGTACTTC,CASSQPTGTLGIYGQYF
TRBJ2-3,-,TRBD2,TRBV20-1,TGCAGTGCCCACACTAGCGGGGGGGCTTATTTCGCAGATACGCAGTATTTT,CSAHTSGGAYFADTQYF
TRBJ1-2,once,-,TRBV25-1,TGTGCCAGCAGTGACCCTCGGGCAGGGGGCTACACCTTC,CASSDPRAGGYTF
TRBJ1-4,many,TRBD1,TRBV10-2,TGCGCCAGCAGTACGGGACAGCTAGAAAAACTGTTTTTT,CASSTGQLEKLFF
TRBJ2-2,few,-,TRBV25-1,TGTGCCAGCAGTGAACCCGGGGCCAGTACCGGGGAGCTGTTTTTT,CASSEPGASTGELFF
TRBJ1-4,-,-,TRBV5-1,TGCGCCAGCAGCTTGGCTCATACTTACGAAAAACTGTTTTTT,CASSLAHTYEKLFF
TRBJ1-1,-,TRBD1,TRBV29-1,TGCAGCGTGCGGACAGGGGGGGACACTGAAGCTTTCTTT,CSVRTGGDTEAFF
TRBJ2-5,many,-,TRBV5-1,TGCGCCAGCAGCTTGGATCGCGGCAGTCAAGAGACCCAGTACTTC,CASSLDRGSQETQYF
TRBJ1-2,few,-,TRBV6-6,TGTGCCAGCAGTTACGGTCACCAGGGCCGAGGAGGCTACACCTTC,CASSYGHQGRGGYTF
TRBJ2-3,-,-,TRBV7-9,TGTGCCAGCAACTTGGCAGGCACAGATACGCAGTATTTT,CASNLAGTDTQYF
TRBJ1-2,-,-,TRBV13,TGTGCCAGCAGCTCAGACAGGCGTAAAAACTATGGCTACACCTTC,CASSSDRRKNYGYTF
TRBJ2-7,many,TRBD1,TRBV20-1,TGCAGTGCTATTGCGCCACAGGGGTACGAGCAGTACTTC,CSAIAPQGYEQYF
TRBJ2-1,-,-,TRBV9,TGTGCCAGCAGCGTAGCCCAGACAGGAAACAATGAGCAGTTCTTC,CASSVAQTGNNEQFF
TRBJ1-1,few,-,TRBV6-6,TGTGCCAGCAGACAATCTACTATGAACACTGAAGCTTTCTTT,CASRQSTMNTEAFF
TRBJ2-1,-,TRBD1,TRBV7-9,TGTGCCAGCAGCGCAGGACAGGGGTTCACATTTTACAATGAGCAGTTCTTC,CASSAGQGFTFYNEQFF
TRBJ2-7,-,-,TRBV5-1,TGCGCCAGCAGCTCGGTACAAGACCCCTACGAGCAGTACTTC,CASSSVQDPYEQYF
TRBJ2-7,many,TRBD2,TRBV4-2,TGTGCCAGCAGCCAAGAAGCGACTAGCGGGGTGGACGAGCAGTACTTC,CASSQEATSGVDEQYF
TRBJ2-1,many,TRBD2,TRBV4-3,TGCGCCAGCAGCCAAGTTAGTAGCGGGGGAAGCTCCTACAATGAGCAGTTCTTC,CASSQVSSGGSSYNEQFF
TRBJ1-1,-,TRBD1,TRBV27,TGTGCCAGCAGGCTTAGGGACAGGGGGTACACTGAAGCTTTCTTT,CASRLRDRGYTEAFF
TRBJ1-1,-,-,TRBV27,TGTGCCAGCAGTTTACCGGGGTACGGAGCTTTCTTT,CASSLPGYGAFF
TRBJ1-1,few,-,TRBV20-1,TGCAGTGCTAGAGCGGCAGGGTCCGACACTGAAGCTTTCTTT,CSARAAGSDTEAFF
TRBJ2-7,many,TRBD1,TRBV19,TGTGCCAGTAGTAGGGACGCGGGACAGGGTGGCTACGAGCAGTACTTC,CASSRDAGQGGYEQYF
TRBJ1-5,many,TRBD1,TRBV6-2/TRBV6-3,TGTGCCAGCAGTTACTCACAGGGGTCTGGCCCCTATAGCAATCAGCCCCAGCATTTT,CASSYSQGSGPYSNQPQHF
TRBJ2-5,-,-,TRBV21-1,TGTGCCAGCAGCCCCAGAATCGACTGGCGGGGGGCCCAAGAGACCCAGTACTTC,CASSPRIDWRGAQETQYF
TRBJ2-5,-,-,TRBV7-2,TGTGCCAGCAGCTTAGTAGGGGGGGCTAGCCAAGAGACCCAGTACTTC,CASSLVGGASQETQYF